The entry below describes one T cell receptor beta chain. This specimen belongs to a study of T cell changes during pregnancy in multiple sclerosis. Repertoires were generated with immunoSEQ multiplex PCR, while TCRdb's copy carries only in-frame clones and drops some. Of some 70,000 clones detected, less than 90% appear once; the ten largest clones hold 3% to 4%. V lost 5 bases and J lost 7, with 12 bases in between. Germline CDR1 LNHDA, CDR2 SQIVND (reference sequence). The CDR3 loop spans 13 amino acids. The chain joins TRBV19 to TRBJ1-5; D perhaps matches TRBD1 (6 bases). Sequences were derived from peripheral blood, sampled before pregnancy. This sequence originates from a female donor with multiple sclerosis, enrolled in a pregnancy study. The CDR3 sequence is CASSPGGAQPQHF. Written as DNA, the CDR3 is TGTGCCAGTAGTCCGGGGGGGGCACAGCCCCAGCATTTT.